Presented here are 32 T cell receptor beta chains from one specimen sequenced in a study of blood T cell repertoires in COVID-19. Profiled with immunoSEQ multiplex PCR; TCRdb holds only in-frame clones, not every one. The sample includes under 350,000 clones, more than 90% of them seen just once. Specimen: PBMCs or T cells enriched from blood (not recorded which). The receptors were gathered from a man between 60 and 75 years old who had recovered from COVID-19.

This rearrangement joins TRBV5-4 to TRBJ1-2, with 10 bases matching TRBD1. The CDR3 sequence is 16 residues long. Germline-derived CDR1 and CDR2 are SGHNT and YYREEE (reference sequence). The trim removed 2 bases at V and 6 bases at J, leaving 10 bases unmatched. In nucleotides, the CDR3 is TGTGCCAGCAGCTTAATGGGACAGGGGAAGGTTGATGGCTACACCTTC. It yields the protein CASSLMGQGKVDGYTF.

The rearrangement uses TRBV11-2 and TRBJ1-1; no definite D call. Germline values: CDR1 SGHAT, CDR2 FQNNGV. V was trimmed by 3 bases and J by 5 bases, leaving 13 bases between them. There are 14 residues in the CDR3. The CDR3 protein is CASSFRRGRTEAFF. The CDR3 nucleotides are TGTGCCAGCAGCTTCCGGCGGGGTCGGACTGAAGCTTTCTTT.

The chain joins TRBV27 to TRBJ2-7; 8 nucleotides agree with TRBD2. This CDR3 is built from 15 residues. V shed 5 bases, J shed 5 bases, and the junction held 11 bases outside the gene matches. Germline V CDR1 and CDR2: MNHEY, SMNVEV (reference sequence). The CDR3 protein is CASSPEAGVIDEQYF. The CDR3 nucleotides are TGTGCCAGCAGTCCGGAAGCGGGAGTCATCGACGAGCAGTACTTC.

In its sample, this clone was seen once. V gene TRBV2 combines with J gene TRBJ1-2; 8 bases match TRBD1. The junction had 8 bases not matched to a gene; V was cut back by 3 bases and J by 5 bases. Looked up from germline, CDR1 is SNHLY and CDR2 is FYNNEI. The CDR3 spans 15 residues. CDR3 amino acids: CASSDRGPQLYGYTF. CDR3 bases: TGTGCCAGCAGTGACAGGGGGCCTCAATTGTATGGCTACACCTTC.

The chain joins TRBV24-1 to TRBJ1-5; 8 bases map to TRBD1. This CDR3 comprises 16 residues. V dropped 4 bases and J dropped 6; count of bases not matched to a gene: 10. Germline CDR1 reads KGHDR; CDR2 reads SFDVKD. Here the CDR3 DNA reads TGTGCCACCAGTGACGCCGGTCAGGGGGCAATTCAGCCCCAGCATTTT. Its protein product is CATSDAGQGAIQPQHF.

V gene TRBV5-4 combines with J gene TRBJ2-6, with D perhaps TRBD2 (5 bases). Trimming took off 3 bases at V and 2 bases at J, with 21 bases between the two ends. This CDR3 comprises 19 residues. Germline CDR1 and CDR2: SGHNT and YYREEE (reference sequence). The CDR3 protein is CASSSGGGLAKTGANVLTF. CDR3 bases: TGTGCCAGCAGCTCCGGAGGTGGACTGGCTAAAACTGGGGCCAACGTCCTGACTTTC.

The chain combines TRBV9 with TRBJ1-2, with 7 nucleotides matching TRBD1. With 3 bases clipped from V and 10 bases from J, the junction kept 9 bases outside the gene matches. Germline loops: CDR1 SGDLS, CDR2 YYNGEE. The length of the CDR3 is 13 residues. The CDR3 DNA reads TGTGCCAGCAGCGCTACTGGAACAGGGGACTACACCTTC. Protein sequence: CASSATGTGDYTF.

The V and J genes are TRBV6-5 and TRBJ2-7; the D gene is possibly TRBD2 (7 bases). Germline lookup yields CDR1 MNHEY and CDR2 SVGAGI. The CDR3 runs to 13 residues. Deletions cut 5 bases from V and 3 bases from J, with 11 bases between. The CDR3 coding sequence is TGTGCCAGCAGTCGGGGGGACAACTACGAGCAGTACTTC. Its translation is CASSRGDNYEQYF.

The gene calls are TRBV6-5 and TRBJ2-1; a weak D match, TRBD2 (5 bases). Germline V gives CDR1 MNHEY, CDR2 SVGAGI. This CDR3 contains 12 residues. V lost 6 bases to trimming and J lost 6 bases, with 9 bases between them. The CDR3 loop reads CASRTRANEQFF. CDR3 nucleotide sequence: TGTGCCAGCAGGACGAGGGCCAATGAGCAGTTCTTC.

The J gene is TRBJ1-2, the V gene TRBV9; TRBD1 is a possible D gene (5 bases). The ends were cut back, 0 bases at V and 4 bases at J, with 22 bases in the middle. Germline V gene lookup returns CDR1 SGDLS and CDR2 YYNGEE. The CDR3 length is 18 residues. In nucleotides, the CDR3 is TGTGCCAGCAGCGTAGCCCCGGTCAGCGACAGCCTCCTCTATGGCTACACCTTC. It is translated as CASSVAPVSDSLLYGYTF.

This sequence joins TRBV5-1 and TRBJ1-3, with D possibly matching TRBD1 (5 bases). CDR1 is SGHRS and CDR2 is YFSETQ in the germline V gene. The CDR3 runs to 16 residues. V lost 6 bases, J lost 0 bases, and 16 bases lay in between. The CDR3 DNA is TGCGCCAGCACCCAGGGTTCCCCTAGCTCTGGAAACACCATATATTTT. Residues: CASTQGSPSSGNTIYF. The full variable domain, rest sourced from reference TRBV5-1 and TRBJ1-3, is KAGVTQTPRYLIKTRGQQVTLSCSPISGHRSVSWYQQTPGQGLQFLFEYFSETQRNKGNFPGRFSGRQFSNSRSEMNVSTLELGDSALYLCASTQGSPSSGNTIYFGEGSWLTVV.

This clone was detected only once. V and J are TRBV4-1 and TRBJ1-1; 9 positions match TRBD1. V trimming: 3 bases; J trimming: 5 bases; junction bases outside the gene matches: 7. This CDR3 has 15 residues. Germline CDR1 and CDR2: MGHRA and YSYEKL. The CDR3 coding sequence is TGCGCCAGCAGCCATTTCGACAGGGGGGGGACTGAAGCTTTCTTT. This gives the protein CASSHFDRGGTEAFF.

This clone was seen only a few times. V and J are TRBV20-1 and TRBJ1-1, with 7 bases aligning to TRBD1. Germline V gene data show CDR1 as DFQATT and CDR2 as SNEGSKA (reference sequence). The CDR3 has 13 residues. V was pared by 3 bases and J by 7 bases, with 8 bases of the junction left unmatched. CDR3 sequence reads: CSASSTGDSEAFF. The CDR3, as DNA: TGCAGTGCTAGTAGTACCGGGGACAGTGAAGCTTTCTTT.

This clone has only one observation. The chain recombines TRBV30 with TRBJ1-6, with D unclear. CDR3 length: 11 amino acids. Trimming took 6 bases from V and 10 from J, leaving 10 bases between them. Per germline, CDR1 GTSNPN and CDR2 SVGIG (reference sequence). The CDR3 region is CACRRESPLHF. The CDR3 DNA sequence: TGTGCCTGCAGGAGGGAATCACCCCTCCACTTT.

The rearrangement joins TRBV7-8 to TRBJ2-2; 7 bases line up with TRBD2. J gave up 1 base and V 5 bases, and 7 bases lay outside the gene matches. Germline V lookup: CDR1 SGHVS, CDR2 FQNEAQ. This CDR3 region has 16 residues. CDR3 in amino acids: CASSPTASGNTGELFF. The CDR3 DNA reads as TGTGCCAGCAGCCCAACGGCTAGCGGGAACACCGGGGAGCTGTTTTTT.

The chain combines TRBV5-4 with TRBJ2-7; 9 nucleotides align to TRBD2. CDR1 is SGHNT and CDR2 is YYREEE in the germline V gene (reference sequence). The CDR3 is 14 amino acids. V was pared by 7 bases and J by 4 bases, with 9 bases of the junction left unmatched. CDR3 nucleotide sequence: TGTGCCAGCTCGGCCGGGACTAGCTCTTACGAGCAGTACTTC. It is translated as CASSAGTSSYEQYF. The whole variable domain, remainder taken from reference TRBV5-4 and TRBJ2-7, is ETGVTQSPTHLIKTRGQQVTLRCSSQSGHNTVSWYQQALGQGPQFIFQYYREEENGRGNFPPRFSGLQFPNYSSELNVNALELDDSALYLCASSAGTSSYEQYFGPGTRLTVT.

The chain carries TRBV18 and TRBJ1-2; D not resolved. The CDR3 length is 14 residues. With 0 bases removed from V and 8 bases from J, the gap between germline ends came to 13 bases. Germline values: CDR1 KGHSH, CDR2 LQKENI. CDR3 sequence reads: CASSPPGRVSGYTF. For the CDR3, the DNA is TGTGCCAGCTCACCACCAGGGCGGGTTTCAGGCTACACCTTC.

The genes are TRBV11-3 and TRBJ2-3; 12 nucleotides align to TRBD2. The CDR3 spans 16 residues. Germline values: CDR1 SGHNT, CDR2 YENEEA. With V trimmed by 5 bases and J by 7 bases, 10 bases remained unmatched. CDR3 region: CASSLRLAGAINTQYF. CDR3 DNA: TGTGCCAGCAGCCTACGACTAGCGGGAGCTATAAATACGCAGTATTTT.

This clone was seen just once. The gene calls are TRBV19 and TRBJ1-5; no firm D call. Trimming shortened V by 3 bases and J by 1 base, and 4 bases separated the two germline ends. Germline values: CDR1 LNHDA, CDR2 SQIVND (reference sequence). The CDR3 has 13 residues. Written as DNA, the CDR3 is TGTGCCAGTAGTATGACAAGCAATCAGCCCCAGCATTTT. This encodes CASSMTSNQPQHF. Looking up the rest from reference TRBV19 and TRBJ1-5 gives the full variable domain: DGGITQSPKYLFRKEGQNVTLSCEQNLNHDAMYWYRQDPGQGLRLIYYSQIVNDFQKGDIAEGYSVSREKKESFPLTVTSAQKNPTAFYLCASSMTSNQPQHFGDGTRLSIL.

The J gene is TRBJ1-2, the V gene TRBV5-5; D is unresolved. V lost 0 bases and J lost 4, with 10 bases in between. Germline values: CDR1 SGHKS, CDR2 YYEKEE (reference sequence). The CDR3 sequence is 14 residues long. The CDR3 nucleotides read TGTGCCAGCAGCTTGGTAGCCCCGGGCTATGGCTACACCTTC. It encodes CASSLVAPGYGYTF.

The chain joins TRBV5-1 to TRBJ2-1; TRBD2 matches at 8 bases. CDR1 is SGHRS and CDR2 is YFSETQ in the germline V gene. J gave up 3 bases and V 2 bases, and 4 bases lay outside the gene matches. CDR3 length: 15 residues. The DNA of the CDR3 is TGCGCCAGCAGCTTATCCGGGACTAGCTACAATGAGCAGTTCTTC. Residues: CASSLSGTSYNEQFF.

The rearrangement links TRBV6-5 to TRBJ2-3; 10 nucleotides line up with TRBD2. The CDR3 covers 16 residues. Germline-derived CDR1 and CDR2 are MNHEY and SVGAGI. J was trimmed by 2 bases and V by 3 bases; bases with no gene match: 5. CDR3 residues: CASSYSGGSFTDTQYF. CDR3 sequence (DNA): TGTGCCAGCAGTTATAGCGGGGGGTCTTTCACAGATACGCAGTATTTT.

This clone was detected once. The rearrangement links TRBV10-3 to TRBJ2-3, with D possibly TRBD1 on 5 matching bases. Deletions cut 0 bases from V and 3 bases from J, with 7 bases between. The V gene's germline CDR1 is ENHRY and CDR2 SYGVKD. The CDR3 loop spans 14 amino acids. The CDR3 sequence is CAISESPGTDTQYF. In DNA form, the CDR3 reads TGTGCCATCAGTGAGTCGCCAGGGACAGATACGCAGTATTTT.

This clone has just one count. The rearrangement uses TRBV4-2 and TRBJ1-2; D possibly corresponds to TRBD1 (5 bases). Deletions cut 2 bases from V and 4 bases from J, with 8 bases between. This CDR3 is 13 amino acids long. Germline CDR1 reads LGHNA; CDR2 reads YNFKEQ. This CDR3 reads CASSQQTAYGYTF. The CDR3 coding sequence is TGTGCCAGCAGCCAACAGACAGCCTATGGCTACACCTTC.

The chain employs TRBV19 and TRBJ1-2; D is unresolved. Germline V gene sequence: CDR1 LNHDA, CDR2 SQIVND (reference sequence). The length of the CDR3 is 14 residues. With 6 bases removed from V and 8 bases from J, the gap between germline ends came to 19 bases. CDR3 loop: CASSPRGPNAGYTF. DNA for the CDR3: TGTGCCAGTAGCCCTCGCGGTCCCAATGCGGGCTACACCTTC.

This clone is a singleton in its sample. One end of the junction varies from germline; a read error may be responsible. The gene calls are TRBV7-7 and TRBJ2-3; TRBD1 is a possible D gene (5 bases). The germline V gene has CDR1 SSHAT and CDR2 FNYEAQ (reference sequence). CDR3 length: 16 residues. The CDR3 DNA sequence: TGTGCTAGCAGCTTAACCCCAGGGTTGAGCACAGATACGCAGTATTTT. Encoded protein: CASSLTPGLSTDTQYF.

V and J are TRBV7-8 and TRBJ1-2, with 10 positions matching TRBD1. Looked up from germline, CDR1 is SGHVS and CDR2 is FQNEAQ. The CDR3 has 16 residues. With V trimmed by 5 bases and J by 2 bases, 8 bases remained unmatched. As DNA, the CDR3 is TGTGCCAGCAGCCCCCAGAGACAGGGGGCAAACTATGGCTACACCTTC. It is translated as CASSPQRQGANYGYTF.

This clone appeared once. The chain has TRBV14 and TRBJ2-1, with D perhaps TRBD2 (6 bases). Germline V gene sequence: CDR1 SGHDN, CDR2 FVKESK. This CDR3 has 13 residues. Trimming pared 4 bases from V and 15 bases from J, leaving 19 bases between. Here the CDR3 DNA reads TGTGCCAGCAGCCCTTCCCGAGGGATCGGGGGGTTCTTC. Translating gives CASSPSRGIGGFF.

The chain has TRBV19 and TRBJ1-6, with a tentative D call TRBD1 (5 bases). Germline loops: CDR1 LNHDA, CDR2 SQIVND (reference sequence). This CDR3 comprises 14 residues. The V gene lost 7 bases and the J gene lost 11 bases, with 18 bases spanning the gap. The CDR3 sequence is CASKLTGEEPPLHF. The CDR3 nucleotides read TGTGCCAGTAAACTCACAGGAGAGGAGCCACCCCTCCACTTT.

The V gene is TRBV5-1, the J gene TRBJ2-1, with 10 bases lining up with TRBD2. V was clipped by 0 bases and J by 3 bases; unmatched bases: 3. The germline V gene has CDR1 SGHRS and CDR2 YFSETQ. The CDR3 runs to 16 residues. The CDR3 DNA is TGCGCCAGCAGCTTGGCCGTAGCGGGAGGCTACAATGAGCAGTTCTTC. Protein: CASSLAVAGGYNEQFF. Complete variable domain (other parts from reference TRBV5-1 and TRBJ2-1): KAGVTQTPRYLIKTRGQQVTLSCSPISGHRSVSWYQQTPGQGLQFLFEYFSETQRNKGNFPGRFSGRQFSNSRSEMNVSTLELGDSALYLCASSLAVAGGYNEQFFGPGTRLTVL.

The chain uses TRBV24-1 and TRBJ2-1; 15 bases line up with TRBD2. The J segment lost 5 bases and the V segment lost 6 bases, leaving 13 bases of the junction unmatched. The CDR3 is 19 residues long. Germline V gives CDR1 KGHDR, CDR2 SFDVKD. The CDR3 protein is CATSPTGTSGRMWNNEQFF. Written as DNA, the CDR3 is TGTGCCACCAGTCCCACCGGGACTAGCGGGAGGATGTGGAACAATGAGCAGTTCTTC.

J is TRBJ1-1 and V is TRBV7-9, with 9 bases matching TRBD1. The V segment lost 3 bases and the J segment 0 bases; nucleotides outside the gene matches: 8. The germline V gene encodes CDR1 SEHNR and CDR2 FQNEAQ (reference sequence). The length of the CDR3 is 17 residues. As DNA, the CDR3 is TGTGCCAGCAGCTTTGGGGGACAGGGAAACATGAACACTGAAGCTTTCTTT. Residues: CASSFGGQGNMNTEAFF. The full variable domain, completed using reference TRBV7-9 and TRBJ1-1, is DTGVSQNPRHKITKRGQNVTFRCDPISEHNRLYWYRQTLGQGPEFLTYFQNEAQLEKSRLLSDRFSAERPKGSFSTLEIQRTEQGDSAMYLCASSFGGQGNMNTEAFFGQGTRLTVV.